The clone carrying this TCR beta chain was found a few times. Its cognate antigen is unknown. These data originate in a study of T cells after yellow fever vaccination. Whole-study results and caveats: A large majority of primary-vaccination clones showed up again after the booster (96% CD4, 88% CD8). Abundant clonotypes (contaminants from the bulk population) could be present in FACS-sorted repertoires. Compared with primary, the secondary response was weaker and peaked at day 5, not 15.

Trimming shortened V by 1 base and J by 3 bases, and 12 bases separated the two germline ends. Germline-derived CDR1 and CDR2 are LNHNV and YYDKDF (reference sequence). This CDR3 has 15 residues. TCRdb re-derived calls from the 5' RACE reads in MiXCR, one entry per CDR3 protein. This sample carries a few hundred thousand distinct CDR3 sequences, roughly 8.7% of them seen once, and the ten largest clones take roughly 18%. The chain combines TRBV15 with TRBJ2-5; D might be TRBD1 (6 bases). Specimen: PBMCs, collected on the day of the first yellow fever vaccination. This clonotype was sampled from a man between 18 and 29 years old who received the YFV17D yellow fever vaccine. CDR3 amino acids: CATSRAGAGKETQYF. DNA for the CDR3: TGTGCCACCAGCAGAGCAGGGGCAGGGAAAGAGACCCAGTACTTC.